Each of the 5 T cell receptor beta chains below was sequenced from the same sample in a study of Ad26.COV2.S vaccination and SARS-CoV-2 variants (dated by TCRdb to the early 2020s). Read against the paper, the sample's treatment or condition label means: 15 to 20 received Ad26.COV2.S at low or high dose, single or two shots; roughly 5 received placebo; per-sample allocation not given. Repertoires of vaccine and placebo recipients were sequenced from samples collected on day 63 after the first injection. The library relied on the immunoSEQ multiplex PCR assay. TCRdb took over this immuneACCESS table, retaining in-frame rearrangements with V and J assigned. Such tables are incomplete; in checked studies, under half of the missing clones stem from an unresolved V gene, and the remainder is unexplained. Present in this sample are about 330,000 clones, roughly 90% of which were seen just once. Roughly 6% of the sample belongs to the ten largest clones.

The sequencing used peripheral blood, collected in a trial of Ad26.COV2.S vaccine versus placebo. The receptors shown here come from a person aged 18-65 years who received the Ad26.COV2.S COVID-19 vaccine or a placebo.

The chain recombines TRBV27 with TRBJ2-5; the match to TRBD2 covers 8 bases. Germline-derived CDR1 and CDR2 are MNHEY and SMNVEV (reference sequence). J lost 1 base, V lost 4 bases, and 8 bases had no gene match. The CDR3 consists of 16 residues. The CDR3 region has the DNA TGTGCCAGCAGTTCATCCCTAGCGGGTCTCCAAGAGACCCAGTACTTC. Residues: CASSSSLAGLQETQYF.

V usage is TRBV5-5 and J usage is TRBJ2-1, with D possibly matching TRBD2 (5 bases). V lost 1 base and J 0 bases, leaving 11 bases between the germline ends. In germline, CDR1 is SGHKS, CDR2 YYEKEE (reference sequence). The CDR3 extends over 16 amino acids. CDR3 sequence: CASSLSIGSSYNEQFF. CDR3 sequence (DNA): TGTGCCAGCAGCTTGAGTATTGGGAGCTCCTACAATGAGCAGTTCTTC.

This clone occurred once. The CDR3 DNA reads TGTGCCAGCAGCTTAGCGGGCGGGGGTCGGAACACTGAAGCTTTCTTT. Translated: CASSLAGGGRNTEAFF. V and J are TRBV7-9 and TRBJ1-1; TRBD1 might be the D (5 bases). Germline assignment: CDR1 SEHNR and CDR2 FQNEAQ (reference sequence). There are 16 residues in the CDR3. Trimming removed 0 bases from V and 1 base from J, with 12 bases in between.

The chain carries TRBV18 and TRBJ1-1; tentatively, D is TRBD1 (6 bases). CDR1 and CDR2 from the germline V gene are KGHSH and LQKENI. Trimming took 0 bases from V and 3 from J, leaving 14 bases between them. CDR3 length: 16 amino acids. The CDR3 sequence: CASSPPQGGVDTEAFF. CDR3 nucleotide sequence: TGTGCCAGCTCACCACCTCAAGGGGGTGTGGACACTGAAGCTTTCTTT.

For the CDR3, the DNA is TGTGCCAGCAGTTTAGGAGTAGCGGGGGGCCTACTCACAGATACGCAGTATTTT. Translating gives CASSLGVAGGLLTDTQYF. The rearrangement uses TRBV28 and TRBJ2-3, with 10 bases identical to TRBD2. The CDR3 covers 18 residues. Germline CDR1 MDHEN, CDR2 SYDVKM. V gave up 2 bases and J gave up 2 bases; unmatched junction bases: 10.